This T cell receptor (beta chain) derives from a study of cytomegalovirus exposure and HLA in healthy donors. Study-wide results and limits: A highly shared variant cluster was judged a likely technical artifact. Some V segments, including TRBV6-2 and TRBV6-3, were excluded as indistinguishable.

In regard to this clone: Its antigen is currently unknown.

Germline lookup yields CDR1 SGHTA and CDR2 FQGTGA. J was trimmed by 5 bases and V by 5 bases; bases with no gene match: 4. This CDR3 spans 14 amino acids. Use of 60 Vbeta and 13 Jbeta primers characterized the PCR. TCRdb's copy holds only in-frame clones and misses some; the assay was immunoSEQ multiplex PCR. The sample shows some 180,000 clones, around three quarters of them seen only once. V usage is TRBV7-3 and J usage is TRBJ2-2; TRBD2 aligns across 8 bases. The clonotype was recovered from a woman aged 25 to 39 in good health and CMV-seronegative. The sample consisted of PBMCs. The DNA for the CDR3 is TGTGCCAGCAGCCCGACTAGCGATACCGGGGAGCTGTTTTTT. The encoded protein is CASSPTSDTGELFF.